These T cell receptor beta chains were read from a single sample in a study of early T cells in non-severe SARS-CoV-2 infection. MiXCR, applied by TCRdb to the 5' RACE reads, yields one record per CDR3 protein. The data hold some 30,000 distinct CDR3 sequences, with more than 4% observed a single time. Sequencing was done on a sample of whole blood. The receptors here all came from an adult who was a healthcare worker with PCR-confirmed SARS-CoV-2 infection or an uninfected control (not recorded which). Both conserved end residues are part of each CDR3. The D gene is left open where the match is weak. The size field is filled for only some rows; it gives once, few, many or a size class.

>TRBV11-2|-|many|TRBJ1-2
CASSLDGQTYGYTF
TGTGCCAGCAGCTTAGACGGACAGACGTATGGCTACACCTTC
>TRBV6-2/TRBV6-3|-|many|TRBJ2-7
CASSYENTYEQYF
TGTGCCAGCAGTTACGAGAATACCTACGAGCAGTACTTC
>TRBV11-2|TRBD1|few|TRBJ2-7
CASTLLTGPLGYEQYF
TGTGCCAGCACCCTTTTGACAGGGCCCCTTGGTTACGAGCAGTACTTC
>TRBV5-6|-|-|TRBJ2-3
CASSFPGGTDTQYF
TGTGCCAGCAGCTTCCCGGGAGGCACAGATACGCAGTATTTT
>TRBV21-1|-|few|TRBJ2-3
CASSKAAATQYF
TGTGCCAGCAGCAAAGCGGCCGCTACGCAGTATTTT
>TRBV5-1|TRBD2|-|TRBJ2-7
CASKSGGDSSYEQYF
TGCGCCAGCAAAAGCGGGGGTGATAGCTCCTACGAGCAGTACTTC
>TRBV5-4|-|-|TRBJ2-7
CASSLAVGPGHAYEQYF
TGTGCCAGCAGCTTGGCCGTGGGACCGGGACATGCCTACGAGCAGTACTTC
>TRBV19|-|-|TRBJ1-2
CASSLGDLGGYGYTF
TGTGCCAGTAGTCTCGGCGATCTGGGTGGCTATGGCTACACCTTC
>TRBV14|-|many|TRBJ2-7
CASSRGPTVPPYEQYF
TGTGCCAGCAGCCGAGGGCCGACAGTGCCCCCCTACGAGCAGTACTTC
>TRBV7-2|-|few|TRBJ2-5
CASSLVDRAQETQYF
TGTGCCAGCAGCTTAGTGGACCGGGCCCAAGAGACCCAGTACTTC
>TRBV5-8|TRBD1|-|TRBJ2-1
CASSFDRVLEQFF
TGTGCCAGCAGCTTCGACAGGGTTCTTGAGCAGTTCTTC
>TRBV11-2|-|many|TRBJ1-1
CASSVFRDRKNTEAFF
TGTGCCAGCAGCGTCTTCCGGGACCGAAAGAACACTGAAGCTTTCTTT
>TRBV12-3/TRBV12-4|TRBD2|few|TRBJ2-1
CASSVRLATHEQFF
TGTGCCAGCAGTGTAAGACTAGCGACCCATGAGCAGTTCTTC
>TRBV6-6|TRBD1|many|TRBJ1-1
CASSPTGANTEAFF
TGTGCCAGCAGTCCGACAGGGGCGAACACTGAAGCTTTCTTT
>TRBV11-2|TRBD1|many|TRBJ2-7
CASSLGTDYEQYF
TGTGCCAGCAGCTTGGGGACAGACTACGAGCAGTACTTC